What follows describes a single T cell receptor (beta chain). Its cognate antigen has yet to be identified. One base away there is no much larger clone; base qualities are not given. Trimming leaves V shorter by 2 bases and J shorter by 0 bases, with the junction holding 11 bases beyond the gene matches. The germline V gene yields MNHEY for CDR1 and SVGEGT for CDR2. CDR3 length: 20 amino acids, cysteine to phenylalanine. Kept here is only the CDR3 DNA, which spans 60 bases and is read in frame from base 1. The sample comes from a study of T-cell memory formation after mild COVID-19 (dated by TCRdb to the early 2020s). General notes on the study: TCR sequence clusters from the two donors were largely donor specific. In two donors, T-cell clones that expanded and contracted after mild COVID-19 were followed by sequencing TCRalpha and TCRbeta repertoires longitudinally. Two young, previously healthy adult volunteers made up the cohort, one male and one female. Overall results and qualifications from the work: Contracting CD4+ clones were located mainly in the CM and EM memory subsets, whereas CD8+ clones were found to be enriched in EMRA. Whether the second-wave clones peaking on day 37 were SARS-CoV-2 specific was not confirmed. The detection of some responding clones in pre-infection memory suggests that pre-existing cross-reactive memory T cells joined the SARS-CoV-2 response. Only a couple of mild cases were covered in the study, and larger cohorts including severe cases with pre-infection samples were considered necessary. Balanced CD4/CD8 phenotypes were observed for clones contracting from day 15 to 85, whereas a bias towards CD4+ was observed for a second wave of clones expanding from day 15 to 37.

The sequencer listed for this sample is Illumina NovaSeq 6000. TCRalpha and TCRbeta cDNA libraries were constructed by 5'RACE with constant-segment primers, with sample barcodes and unique molecular identifiers being introduced. Trizol reagent was used to extract RNA from every sample. Amplification of the libraries took two PCR steps, and the second step added a second sample barcode plus Illumina TruSeq adapters. Sequencing of libraries was performed on an Illumina NovaSeq with 2 x 150 bp paired-end reads. Per the original workflow: Demultiplexing of reads and collapsing into UMI-guided consensus sequences were performed with migec v1.2.7. Using mixcr v2.1.11, the UMI consensuses were aligned to TRA and TRB V and J templates and assembled into clonotypes. A clonotype was counted as expanded or contracted only if both edgeR and NoisET called the change significant, with noise models trained on biological replicates. For edgeR calls, a false discovery rate-adjusted p below 0.01 and a log2 fold-change threshold of 1 were applied. PCA with hierarchical clustering of max-normalized trajectories of the 1000 most abundant clonotypes was used as exploratory dynamics analysis. The CD4 or CD8 phenotype of responding clones was assigned using the separately sequenced CD4+ and CD8+ repertoires. The public reads were quality trimmed at Q25 with fastp and then assembled into clones with MiXCR by TCRdb, keeping productive beta chains. Duplicate CDR3 protein sequences are folded into a single record with the most common DNA and genes. The V and J calls and clone size are TCRdb's, not the authors'. The sample data list around 80,000 distinct CDR3 sequences, and roughly 13% of these were observed just once. The biggest ten clones account for less than 45% of the sample.

Ficoll-Paque density gradient centrifugation was used to isolate PBMCs. The chain is made from TRBV6-2 or TRBV6-3 and TRBJ2-1, with 12 central nucleotides matching TRBD2. The sequenced sample was PBMCs or a T cell subset sorted from them (not recorded which). The sequence derives from a young man who had mild COVID-19 (a few samples of this study predate the infection). The sample titles of this study are shuffled in the database, so cell type and time point are left out; the donor was told from shared clones. The bases read TGTGCCAGCAGTTACGACTTCCGACTAGCGGGGGTTAGCTCCTACAATGAGCAGTTCTTC. Its protein product is CASSYDFRLAGVSSYNEQFF.